This T cell receptor (beta chain) is from a study of T cell responses to AZD1222 COVID-19 vaccine. Findings and caveats of the study: Receipt of two AZD1222 doses was followed by a rise in Spike-specific TCR breadth and depth. White British donors predominated, females outnumbered males, and clonal diversity was possibly underestimated.

Concerning this clone: The antigen is not known.

The repertoire was sequenced with immunoSEQ multiplex PCR; TCRdb's copy has only in-frame clones and lacks some. Of 150,000 or so clones in the sample, roughly nine tenths were seen once. Germline values: CDR1 SGHTA, CDR2 FQGNSA. V shed 5 bases and J 4 bases; nucleotides not matched to a gene: 10. This CDR3 contains 16 residues. This material consisted of peripheral blood, taken on day 0 of AZD1222 vaccination. This chain links TRBV7-2 with TRBJ2-1, with 8 bases aligning to TRBD2. This clonotype originated in an adult in good health. CDR3 nucleotide sequence: TGTGCCAGCAGCCCAACAATCGCTAGCGGGTACAATGAGCAGTTCTTC. Amino acid sequence: CASSPTIASGYNEQFF. Complete variable domain (other parts from reference TRBV7-2 and TRBJ2-1): GAGVSQSPSNKVTEKGKDVELRCDPISGHTALYWYRQSLGQGLEFLIYFQGNSAPDKSGLPSDRFSAERTGGSVSTLTIQRTQQEDSAVYLCASSPTIASGYNEQFFGPGTRLTVL.